The entry that follows covers one T cell receptor (beta chain) sequence. Its specificity is not known. Time point in this sample: pre-treatment sample, taken before nivolumab and TIL therapy. The tumor samples were excised metastases, mostly pleural nodules or supraclavicular lymph nodes. Enrollment ran from 2017 to early 2020. Trimming removed 1 base from V and 5 bases from J; junction bases left unmatched: 3. This CDR3 is 15 amino acids long. Looked up from germline, CDR1 is LGHNA and CDR2 is YNFKEQ. This was the immunoSEQ v3 assay. Libraries were sequenced to around 2 million read pairs (survey) or about 5-6.5 million (deep). Produced via immunoSEQ multiplex PCR; TCRdb's table is partial and in-frame only. In the table there are about 6,400 clones, 55% to 70% of which are singletons. The data are from a study of TIL therapy for anti-PD-1-resistant metastatic lung cancer. Notes on the study in general: Patients were highly selected, enriched for treatment-naive, never-smoker and oncogene-addicted cases.

The V call is TRBV4-2, the J call TRBJ2-1; 9 positions agree with TRBD2. This receptor was identified in a person between 25 and 80 years old with non-small cell lung cancer. Sequences were derived from tumor tissue, sampled at baseline. The CDR3 region has the DNA TGTGCCAGCAGCCAAGGACTAGCGGAACACAATGAGCAGTTCTTC. Protein product: CASSQGLAEHNEQFF.